A selection of T cell receptor beta chains follows, all from one sample in a study of T cell responses to AZD1222 COVID-19 vaccine. Sequenced by immunoSEQ multiplex PCR; TCRdb stores in-frame clones only, minus some. The sample consists of some 86,000 clones, approximately 90% of them appearing once. The input for sequencing was peripheral blood, taken on day 0 of AZD1222 vaccination. Every receptor here comes from an adult in good health. The CDR3 runs from the conserved cysteine through the conserved F or W. The D gene is left open where the match is weak. Clone size is given for some rows only: seen once, a few or many times, or a class if the clone is expanded.

TRBJ2-1 | TRBD2 | 15 | TRBV7-8 | . | CASSSTQSGSDEQFF | TGTGCCAGCAGCTCCACCCAAAGCGGGAGCGATGAGCAGTTCTTC
TRBJ1-1 | . | 15 | TRBV5-1 | . | CASSLLGTLNTEAFF | TGCGCCAGCAGCTTGTTGGGGACACTGAACACTGAAGCTTTCTTT
TRBJ2-7 | . | 15 | TRBV18 | . | CASSPLGPPSYEQYF | TGTGCCAGCTCACCCCTCGGGCCTCCCTCCTACGAGCAGTACTTC
TRBJ2-2 | . | 14 | TRBV7-9 | . | CASSQIPWAGELFF | TGTGCCAGCAGTCAGATACCCTGGGCCGGGGAGCTGTTTTTT
TRBJ2-7 | . | 13 | TRBV10-3 | . | CAISAGSSYEQYF | TGTGCCATAAGTGCGGGAAGCTCCTACGAGCAGTACTTC
TRBJ2-2 | . | 14 | TRBV24-1 | . | CATSRAGVTGELFF | TGTGCCACCAGTCGGGCAGGGGTGACCGGGGAGCTGTTTTTT
TRBJ1-1 | . | 12 | TRBV28 | . | CASSLYPREAFF | TGTGCCAGCAGTTTATACCCGAGGGAAGCTTTCTTT
TRBJ1-4 | . | 12 | TRBV29-1 | once | CSVERANEKLFF | TGCAGCGTTGAAAGGGCCAATGAAAAACTGTTTTTT
TRBJ2-7 | TRBD1 | 17 | TRBV5-4 | . | CASSSQTGTGYRYEQYF | TGTGCCAGCAGCTCACAAACCGGGACAGGGTATAGGTACGAGCAGTACTTC
TRBJ1-1 | TRBD1 | 15 | TRBV27 | . | CASSGRGQGEAEAFF | TGTGCCAGCAGTGGGAGGGGACAGGGGGAAGCTGAAGCTTTCTTT
TRBJ1-4 | . | 15 | TRBV19 | . | CASSNLGPANEKLFF | TGTGCCAGTAGTAATTTGGGCCCGGCTAATGAAAAACTGTTTTTT
TRBJ2-1 | TRBD1 | 15 | TRBV5-1 | . | CASSLGQGLYNEQFF | TGCGCCAGCAGCTTGGGACAGGGGCTCTACAATGAGCAGTTCTTC
TRBJ1-6 | . | 12 | TRBV9 | . | CASSGTGSPLHF | TGTGCCAGCAGCGGGACGGGTTCACCCCTCCACTTT
TRBJ2-7 | . | 13 | TRBV5-1 | . | CASSPFSLYEQYF | TGCGCCAGCAGCCCGTTCAGCCTCTACGAGCAGTACTTC
TRBJ2-1 | . | 13 | TRBV25-1 | once | CASIGGGYNEQFF | TGTGCCAGTATAGGGGGAGGCTACAATGAGCAGTTCTTC
TRBJ1-5 | . | 13 | TRBV2 | . | CASSVSGNQPQHF | TGTGCCAGCAGTGTTTCAGGGAATCAGCCCCAGCATTTT
TRBJ1-3 | . | 15 | TRBV18 | once | CASSPPSMSGNTIYF | TGTGCCAGCTCACCACCGTCCATGTCTGGAAACACCATATATTTT
TRBJ1-2 | . | 15 | TRBV18 | . | CASSPRPGPIYGYTF | TGTGCCAGCTCACCAAGGCCAGGGCCGATCTATGGCTACACCTTC
TRBJ2-7 | . | 14 | TRBV7-9 | . | CASSQKGGLQALDF | TGTGCCAGCAGCCAAAAAGGGGGACTCCAGGCTTTGGACTTC
TRBJ2-1 | TRBD2 | 17 | TRBV5-1 | . | CASSLKTSGSLPNEQFF | TGCGCCAGCAGCTTGAAGACTAGCGGGTCGCTCCCCAATGAGCAGTTCTTC
TRBJ1-4 | . | 11 | TRBV7-8 | . | CASSPDTKLFF | TGTGCCAGCAGCCCGGACACGAAACTGTTTTTT
TRBJ1-5 | TRBD1 | 17 | TRBV24-1 | . | CATSEGQGQGSNQPQHF | TGTGCCACCAGTGAAGGACAGGGGCAAGGTAGCAATCAGCCCCAGCATTTT
TRBJ1-1 | TRBD1 | 14 | TRBV18 | . | CASSPDRGNTEAFF | TGTGCCAGCTCACCTGACAGGGGGAACACTGAAGCTTTCTTT